The 5 T cell receptor beta chains given below trace back to one sample, sequenced in a study of cytomegalovirus exposure and HLA in healthy donors. The study ran its PCR with 60 Vbeta and 13 Jbeta primers. TCRdb's copy holds only in-frame clones and misses some; the assay was immunoSEQ multiplex PCR. The sample consists of around 93,000 clones, nearly 80% of them appearing once. The source material was PBMCs. The receptors stem from a woman between 35 and 50 years old in good health and CMV-seronegative.

This rearrangement joins TRBV5-1 to TRBJ2-2; no clear D gene. Trimming pared 5 bases from V and 3 bases from J, leaving 5 bases between. The germline V gene encodes CDR1 SGHRS and CDR2 YFSETQ. The CDR3 runs 12 residues. The CDR3 loop reads CASRGDTGELFF. The CDR3 DNA reads TGCGCCAGCAGAGGAGACACCGGGGAGCTGTTTTTT.

The V call is TRBV7-9, the J call TRBJ1-2; 8 bases map to TRBD1. J was trimmed by 2 bases and V by 1 base; bases with no gene match: 3. The CDR3 covers 15 residues. Looked up from germline, CDR1 is SEHNR and CDR2 is FQNEAQ (reference sequence). CDR3 in amino acids: CASSLERDRNYGYTF. In nucleotides, the CDR3 is TGTGCCAGCAGCTTAGAAAGGGACAGGAACTATGGCTACACCTTC. The full variable domain, with the rest looked up from reference TRBV7-9 and TRBJ1-2, is DTGVSQNPRHKITKRGQNVTFRCDPISEHNRLYWYRQTLGQGPEFLTYFQNEAQLEKSRLLSDRFSAERPKGSFSTLEIQRTEQGDSAMYLCASSLERDRNYGYTFGSGTRLTVV.

V gene TRBV19 combines with J gene TRBJ2-1, with D possibly being TRBD2 (5 bases). Looked up from germline, CDR1 is LNHDA and CDR2 is SQIVND (reference sequence). This CDR3 spans 17 amino acids. The V end was cut by 2 bases, the J end by 0 bases, with 14 bases between. The DNA for the CDR3 is TGTGCCAGTAGTATATCTTGGGTAGCGCCCTCCTACAATGAGCAGTTCTTC. This codes for CASSISWVAPSYNEQFF.

V and J are TRBV7-2 and TRBJ1-3; no firm D call. V was shortened by 5 bases and J by 0 bases, with 14 bases between the two germline ends. From germline, CDR1 is SGHTA and CDR2 FQGNSA. The CDR3 covers 16 residues. The DNA of the CDR3 is TGTGCCAGCAGCCCCCCCATGGGCGTCTCTGGAAACACCATATATTTT. Protein sequence: CASSPPMGVSGNTIYF.

The chain combines TRBV5-4 with TRBJ2-1, with 9 positions matching TRBD1. This CDR3 is 15 amino acids long. J lost 9 bases, V lost 2 bases, and 9 bases had no gene match. Germline V lookup: CDR1 SGHNT, CDR2 YYREEE (reference sequence). The CDR3 region has the DNA TGTGCCAGCAGCTTCCGGACAGGGGTATTTGGTGAGCAGTTCTTC. It translates to CASSFRTGVFGEQFF.